This passage covers 7 T cell receptor beta chains from one sample sequenced in a study of shared T cell receptors in the human thymus. Profiled with immunoSEQ multiplex PCR; TCRdb holds only in-frame clones, not every one. Here the sample spans roughly 560,000 clones, around 78% being singletons. This sample was shared with a second study, whose subject was human thymus T cells.

The sequenced material came from thymocytes. The receptor source for this set is a boy under two years old with a congenital heart defect.

V usage is TRBV30 and J usage is TRBJ2-3; D uncertain. The germline gives CDR1 GTSNPN, CDR2 SVGIG (reference sequence). The CDR3 runs to 15 residues. V was cut by 3 bases and J by 0 bases, with 13 bases left in between. The chain's CDR3 is CAWSPFPTSTDTQYF. The CDR3 nucleotides are TGTGCCTGGAGCCCTTTTCCAACTAGCACAGATACGCAGTATTTT. The full variable domain, completed using reference TRBV30 and TRBJ2-3, is SQTIHQWPATLVQPVGSPLSLECTVEGTSNPNLYWYRQAAGRGLQLLFYSVGIGQISSEVPQNLSASRPQDRQFILSSKKLLLSDSGFYLCAWSPFPTSTDTQYFGPGTRLTVL.

The V call is TRBV4-3, the J call TRBJ2-1; D perhaps matches TRBD1 (5 bases). V was pared by 0 bases and J by 0 bases, with 9 bases between. Germline lookup yields CDR1 LGHNA and CDR2 YSLEER. The CDR3 has 16 amino acids. This CDR3 reads CASSQEIRGSYNEQFF. In DNA, the CDR3 is TGCGCCAGCAGCCAAGAAATAAGGGGCTCCTACAATGAGCAGTTCTTC.

The chain has TRBV15 and TRBJ2-5; possibly TRBD1 for D (5 bases). Trimming shortened V by 0 bases and J by 5 bases, and 13 bases separated the two germline ends. The CDR3 has 15 amino acids. Germline V gene lookup returns CDR1 LNHNV and CDR2 YYDKDF (reference sequence). This CDR3 reads CATSRDNRSRETQYF. CDR3 DNA sequence: TGTGCCACCAGCAGAGATAACAGGAGTCGGGAGACCCAGTACTTC.

This chain joins TRBV5-4 and TRBJ2-3; 7 nucleotides match TRBD2. The CDR3 runs 17 residues. The junction had 8 bases not matched to a gene; V was cut back by 0 bases and J by 1 base. The germline V gene has CDR1 SGHNT and CDR2 YYREEE (reference sequence). CDR3 amino acids: CASSLVAREAGTDTQYF. As DNA, the CDR3 is TGTGCCAGCAGCTTGGTGGCACGGGAGGCGGGCACAGATACGCAGTATTTT.

This chain links TRBV20-1 with TRBJ1-1; no clear D. Germline values: CDR1 DFQATT, CDR2 SNEGSKA (reference sequence). The V and J ends lost 1 base and 14 bases respectively, with 11 bases between them. This CDR3 has 10 amino acids. The CDR3 loop is CSARGESGFF. CDR3 nucleotides: TGCAGTGCTAGAGGGGAGAGTGGGTTCTTT.

Notes on this clone: Compared with germline, one end of the junction differs, possibly owing to a read error. The J gene is TRBJ1-5, the V gene TRBV27; D is perhaps TRBD1 (6 bases). The CDR3 has 15 amino acids. Per the germline V gene, CDR1 is MNHEY and CDR2 is SMNVEV (reference sequence). CDR3 nucleotide sequence: TGCCGCCTCAGCTCACAGGGTAGTAGCAATCAGCCCCAGCATTTT. Encoded protein: CRLSSQGSSNQPQHF.

The chain uses TRBV4-3 and TRBJ1-5; D call uncertain. Germline CDR1 and CDR2: LGHNA and YSLEER. Trimming pared 0 bases from V and 3 bases from J, leaving 12 bases between. This CDR3 region has 16 residues. This CDR3 reads CASSQERRGINQPQHF. CDR3 nucleotides: TGCGCCAGCAGCCAAGAGCGAAGAGGGATCAATCAGCCCCAGCATTTT.